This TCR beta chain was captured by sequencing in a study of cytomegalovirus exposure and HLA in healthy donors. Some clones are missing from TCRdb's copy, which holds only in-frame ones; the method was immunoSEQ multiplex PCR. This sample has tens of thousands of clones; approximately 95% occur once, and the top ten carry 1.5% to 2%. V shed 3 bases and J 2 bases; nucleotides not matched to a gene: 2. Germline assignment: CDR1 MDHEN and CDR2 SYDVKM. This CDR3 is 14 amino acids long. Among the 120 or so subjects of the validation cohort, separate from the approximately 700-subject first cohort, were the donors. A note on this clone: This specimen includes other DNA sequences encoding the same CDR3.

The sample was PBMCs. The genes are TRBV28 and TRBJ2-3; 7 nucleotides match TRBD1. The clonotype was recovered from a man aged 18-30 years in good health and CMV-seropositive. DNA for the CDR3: TGTGCCAGCAGTTTGACAGGGTCCACAGATACGCAGTATTTT. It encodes CASSLTGSTDTQYF.